The 2 T cell receptor beta chains presented below share a single source sample, sequenced in a study of spatial heterogeneity in lung cancer. Sample time point: sample taken at primary tumor resection. The input material, whole RNA from tumor, nontumor lung or frozen PBMC, was sequenced unsorted. Each CDR3 protein gets one entry after TCRdb re-called the 5' RACE reads with MiXCR. The sample has around 4,700 distinct CDR3 sequences, approximately 30% seen once. This specimen was PBMCs, taken at surgery. Every receptor here comes from a male donor with early-stage non-small cell lung cancer.

By sample fraction, this clonotype is medium-sized (0.01 to 0.1%). Here the CDR3 reads CASSLNPAGVGADTQYF. The CDR3 DNA sequence: TGTGCCAGCAGCTTAAATCCAGCGGGAGTCGGGGCAGATACGCAGTATTTT. V and J are TRBV7-3 and TRBJ2-3; 8 nucleotides match TRBD2. V was clipped by 1 base and J by 4 bases; unmatched bases: 10. CDR1 is SGHTA and CDR2 is FQGTGA in the germline V gene. The CDR3 consists of 17 residues.

This clonotype is labeled as medium-sized. The V gene is TRBV30, the J gene TRBJ2-3, with 7 positions matching TRBD1. CDR3 length equals 12 residues. V dropped 5 bases and J dropped 1; count of bases not matched to a gene: 0. Per germline, CDR1 GTSNPN and CDR2 SVGIG (reference sequence). Written as DNA, the CDR3 is TGTGCCTGGGACAGGGGCACAGATACGCAGTATTTT. Residues: CAWDRGTDTQYF.